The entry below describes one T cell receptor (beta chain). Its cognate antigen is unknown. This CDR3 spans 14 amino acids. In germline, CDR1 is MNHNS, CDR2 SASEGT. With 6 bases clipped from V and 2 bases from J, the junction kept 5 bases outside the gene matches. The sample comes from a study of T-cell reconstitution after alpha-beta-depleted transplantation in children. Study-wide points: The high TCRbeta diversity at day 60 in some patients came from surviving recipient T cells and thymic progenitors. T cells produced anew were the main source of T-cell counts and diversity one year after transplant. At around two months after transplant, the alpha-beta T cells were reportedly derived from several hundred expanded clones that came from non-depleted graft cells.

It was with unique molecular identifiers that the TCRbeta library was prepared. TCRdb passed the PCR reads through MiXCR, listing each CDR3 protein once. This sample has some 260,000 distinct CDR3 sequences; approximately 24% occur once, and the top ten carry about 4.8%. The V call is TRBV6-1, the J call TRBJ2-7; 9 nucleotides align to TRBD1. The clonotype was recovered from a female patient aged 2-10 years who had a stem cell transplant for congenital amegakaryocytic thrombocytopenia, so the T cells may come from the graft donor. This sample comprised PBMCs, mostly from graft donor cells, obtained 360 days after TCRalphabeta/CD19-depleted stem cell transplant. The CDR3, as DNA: TGTGCCAGCAGATCCGACAGGGGGGCCTACGAGCAGTACTTC. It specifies CASRSDRGAYEQYF.